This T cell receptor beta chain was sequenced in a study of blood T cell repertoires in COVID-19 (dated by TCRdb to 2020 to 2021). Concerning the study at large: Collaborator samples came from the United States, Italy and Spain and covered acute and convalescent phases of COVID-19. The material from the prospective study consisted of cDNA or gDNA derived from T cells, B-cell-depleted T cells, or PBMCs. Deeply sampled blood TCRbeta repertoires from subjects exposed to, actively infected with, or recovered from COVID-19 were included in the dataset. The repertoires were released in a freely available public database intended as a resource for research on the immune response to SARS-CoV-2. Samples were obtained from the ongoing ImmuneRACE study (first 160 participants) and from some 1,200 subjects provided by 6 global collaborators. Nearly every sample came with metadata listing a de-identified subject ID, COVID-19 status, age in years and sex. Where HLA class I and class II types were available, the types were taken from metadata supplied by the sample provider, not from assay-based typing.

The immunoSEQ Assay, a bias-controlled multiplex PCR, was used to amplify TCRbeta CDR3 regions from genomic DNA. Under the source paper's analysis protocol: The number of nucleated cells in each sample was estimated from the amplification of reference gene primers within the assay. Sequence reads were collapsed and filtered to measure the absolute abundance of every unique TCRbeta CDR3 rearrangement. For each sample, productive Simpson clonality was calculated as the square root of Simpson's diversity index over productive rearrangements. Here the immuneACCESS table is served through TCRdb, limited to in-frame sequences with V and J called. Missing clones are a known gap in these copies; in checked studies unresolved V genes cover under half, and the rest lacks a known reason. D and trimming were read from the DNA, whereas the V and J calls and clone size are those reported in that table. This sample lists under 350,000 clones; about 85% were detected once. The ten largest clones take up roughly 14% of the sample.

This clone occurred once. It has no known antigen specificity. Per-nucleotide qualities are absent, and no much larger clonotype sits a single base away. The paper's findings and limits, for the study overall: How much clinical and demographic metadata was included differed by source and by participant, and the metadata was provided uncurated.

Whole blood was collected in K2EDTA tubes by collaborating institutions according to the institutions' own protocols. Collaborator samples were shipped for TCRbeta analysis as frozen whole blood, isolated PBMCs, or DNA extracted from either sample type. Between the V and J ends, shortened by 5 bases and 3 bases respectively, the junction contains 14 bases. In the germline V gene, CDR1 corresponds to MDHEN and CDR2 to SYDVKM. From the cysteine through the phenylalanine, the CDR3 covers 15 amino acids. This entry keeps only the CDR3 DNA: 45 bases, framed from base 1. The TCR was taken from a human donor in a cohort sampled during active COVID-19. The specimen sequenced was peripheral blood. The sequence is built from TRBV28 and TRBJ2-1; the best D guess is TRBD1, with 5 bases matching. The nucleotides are TGTGCCAGCAGTCCGACTCCAGGGATCTACAATGAGCAGTTCTTC. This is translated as CASSPTPGIYNEQFF.